These T cell receptor beta chains were read from a single sample in a study of blood T cell repertoires in COVID-19. Here immunoSEQ multiplex PCR was the method, and the copy in TCRdb shows in-frame clones only, minus some. The table lists around 130,000 clones, just under 85% of them singletons, with around 13% in the top ten. Sequencing was done on a sample of peripheral blood. Receptor source: a human donor in a cohort sampled during active COVID-19. The CDR3 runs from the conserved cysteine through the conserved F or W. Each record gives: CDR3 DNA, CDR3 protein, D gene, V gene, clone size, J gene. The D gene is left open where the match is weak. Clone sizes are given selectively: once, few, many, or a class where the clone is expanded.

TGTGCCTGGCAAACAACGAGGTTCTCGGACACCATATATTTT CAWQTTRFSDTIYF . TRBV30 . TRBJ1-3
TGTGCCAGCAGCCCACAGGAGAGTGGGAACACTGAAGCTTTCTTT CASSPQESGNTEAFF . TRBV4-2 . TRBJ1-1
TGTGCCAGCAGCCAAGGGGATGGAGGACAGCCCCAGCATTTT CASSQGDGGQPQHF . TRBV3-1/TRBV3-2 . TRBJ1-5
TGTGCCAGCAGTTTAGGTCGGAACACTGAAGCTTTCTTT CASSLGRNTEAFF . TRBV12-3/TRBV12-4 . TRBJ1-1
TGTGCCAGCAGGCAGGGGGTGTTTGGCTACACCTTC CASRQGVFGYTF TRBD1 TRBV2 . TRBJ1-2
TGTGCCAGCAGCTCGACAGGGACGGGGACTGAAGCTTTCTTT CASSSTGTGTEAFF TRBD1 TRBV7-8 . TRBJ1-1
TGCGCCAGCAGCTTGGACAGGGGCTACGAGCAGTACTTC CASSLDRGYEQYF TRBD1 TRBV5-1 . TRBJ2-7
TGTGCCAGTAGTACCGACAGGGACACTGAAGCTTTCTTT CASSTDRDTEAFF TRBD1 TRBV19 once TRBJ1-1
TGCGCCAGCAGCCAACTAGCGGGGAGCACAGATACGCAGTATTTT CASSQLAGSTDTQYF TRBD2 TRBV5-1 many TRBJ2-3
TGTGCCACCAGCAGGGGAGGGTCCTCCACTGAAGCTTTCTTT CATSRGGSSTEAFF . TRBV15 . TRBJ1-1
TGTGCCAGCAGCATTAACAGGGAGGGAAATCAGCCCCAGCATTTT CASSINREGNQPQHF . TRBV21-1 . TRBJ1-5
TGCAGCGTTGACTCCGATACGCAGTATTTT CSVDSDTQYF . TRBV29-1 . TRBJ2-3
TGTGCCAGCAGCCCAGGGGGCAGCTTTGAAGCTTTCTTT CASSPGGSFEAFF TRBD1 TRBV3-1/TRBV3-2 . TRBJ1-1
TGTGCCAGCAGTTCCTGGCTGGCCGCTGAAGCTTTCTTT CASSSWLAAEAFF . TRBV12-3/TRBV12-4 . TRBJ1-1
TGTGCCAGCTCACCAAGGACAGGGGGCCCCATGGGCACAGATACGCAGTATTTT CASSPRTGGPMGTDTQYF TRBD1 TRBV18 . TRBJ2-3
TGTGCCAGCAGACCTTCTTCTAGCTCCGGGGAGCTGTTTTTT CASRPSSSSGELFF . TRBV6-4 . TRBJ2-2
TGTGCCAGTAGTTTGACTACCGCATACGAGCAGTACTTC CASSLTTAYEQYF . TRBV19 . TRBJ2-7
TGTGCCAGCCGTGTGGCGTCTAGCGGGGGCCAAAACACAGATACGCAGTATTTT CASRVASSGGQNTDTQYF TRBD2 TRBV2 . TRBJ2-3
TGTGCCAGCAGTTTAGGAGACAGAGCAGGCTACACCTTC CASSLGDRAGYTF . TRBV12-3/TRBV12-4 . TRBJ1-2
TGTGCCAGCAGCGTAGCAGACAATGAGCAGTTCTTC CASSVADNEQFF . TRBV9 . TRBJ2-1
TGTGCTAGTGGTTTGGGACCCGACAGGGGTGCGGTCGAGCAGTACTTC CASGLGPDRGAVEQYF TRBD1 TRBV12-5 . TRBJ2-7
TGTGCCAGCAGCAAAGTAAGAACAGCCAGGCCCGGGGAGCTGTTTTTT CASSKVRTARPGELFF . TRBV21-1 . TRBJ2-2
TGTGCCAGTAGTACAAACCGGGACAGTAATTCACCCCTCCACTTT CASSTNRDSNSPLHF TRBD1 TRBV19 . TRBJ1-6
TGTGCCAGCAGTTTATTGTCGCGGCCCTATGGCTACACCTTC CASSLLSRPYGYTF . TRBV27 . TRBJ1-2
TGTGCCAGTACGTCGACAGGGGCTAATTCACCCCTCCACTTT CASTSTGANSPLHF TRBD1 TRBV19 . TRBJ1-6
TGTGCCAGCAGTGACGGGGGTAACAATGAGCAGTTCTTC CASSDGGNNEQFF . TRBV6-1 . TRBJ2-1
TGTGCCAGCAGCCAAGGGCAGGTCTCCTACGAGCAGTACTTC CASSQGQVSYEQYF . TRBV3-1/TRBV3-2 once TRBJ2-7
TGTGCCAGCAGTTACGGGCCTTACGACGAGCAGGAAAAACTGTTTTTT CASSYGPYDEQEKLFF . TRBV6-6 once TRBJ1-4
TGTGCCAGCAGCGATACAGGGAACTATGGCTACACCTTC CASSDTGNYGYTF . TRBV2 few TRBJ1-2
TGTGCCAGCAGCTTAGAGACAGATAACTATGGCTACACCTTC CASSLETDNYGYTF . TRBV7-9 many TRBJ1-2
TGCAGCGTTGAAGATGTTTCTCCGGGTTGGGACTATGGCTACACCTTC CSVEDVSPGWDYGYTF . TRBV29-1 . TRBJ1-2
TGTGCCATGGACATCGCCAGAATCACTGAAGCTTTCTTT CAMDIARITEAFF . TRBV30 . TRBJ1-1
TGCGCCAGCAGCGGTCGGGGGGACGTATCAGATACGCAGTATTTT CASSGRGDVSDTQYF TRBD2 TRBV5-1 . TRBJ2-3
TGTGCCAGTAGTATAGGGGGACAGGGCAATCAGCCCCAGCATTTT CASSIGGQGNQPQHF TRBD1 TRBV19 . TRBJ1-5
TGCAGTGAAAGTCGGGGGGAGACCCAGTACTTC CSESRGETQYF . TRBV20-1 . TRBJ2-5
TGTGCCAGCAACGCGGGGGGGCTAGAGACCCAGTACTTC CASNAGGLETQYF TRBD2 TRBV6-5 . TRBJ2-5
TGTGCCAGCAGCCCGAACGACGGAGCTAATGAAAAACTGTTTTTT CASSPNDGANEKLFF . TRBV9 . TRBJ1-4
TGTGCCAGCAGATCAGGACTAGCGGGGGGAGAGGAGGAGTTCTTC CASRSGLAGGEEEFF TRBD2 TRBV7-8 . TRBJ2-1
TGTGCCAGCAGCCAAGGGGCCCGAGGGGAAAAACTGTTTTTT CASSQGARGEKLFF . TRBV3-1/TRBV3-2 . TRBJ1-4
TGTGCCTGGAGCGCCGACAGGGGGCGGGCTGGCTACACCTTC CAWSADRGRAGYTF TRBD1 TRBV30 . TRBJ1-2
TGTGCCAGCTCAGATCAGGGGAGCTCCTACGAGCAGTACTTC CASSDQGSSYEQYF . TRBV18 . TRBJ2-7
TGTGCCAGCAGCTTATTCCAATCTGGCTACACCTTC CASSLFQSGYTF . TRBV7-9 few TRBJ1-2
TGTGCCAGCAGCAACACAGATACGCAGTATTTT CASSNTDTQYF . TRBV27 . TRBJ2-3
TGTGCCAGCAGTACGGACAGTAGCTCTGGAAACACCATATATTTT CASSTDSSSGNTIYF . TRBV2 . TRBJ1-3
TGTGCCAGCAGCGGGACAGGGGGCGGTGAAAAACTGTTTTTT CASSGTGGGEKLFF TRBD1 TRBV13 . TRBJ1-4
TGTGCCAGTAGGGAGAGGATCGATTACCAAGAGACCCAGTACTTC CASRERIDYQETQYF . TRBV19 . TRBJ2-5
TGTGCCAGCAGCCCAACAGGGGTCGCCACCAATGAGCAGTTCTTC CASSPTGVATNEQFF TRBD1 TRBV3-1/TRBV3-2 . TRBJ2-1
TGTGCCAGCAGTTCCGGGACACACGAAGCTTTCTTT CASSSGTHEAFF . TRBV12-3/TRBV12-4 . TRBJ1-1
TGCAGTGCTAGTGGACTAGCGGGGAGGTCCTACGAGCAGTACTTC CSASGLAGRSYEQYF TRBD2 TRBV20-1 . TRBJ2-7
TGTGCCAGCTCACCAAGGGACAGGGATGTGGAGACCCAGTACTTC CASSPRDRDVETQYF TRBD1 TRBV18 . TRBJ2-5
TGCGCCAGCAGCCGATGGACAGGGGAATATGGCTACACCTTC CASSRWTGEYGYTF TRBD1 TRBV5-1 . TRBJ1-2
TGCGCCAGCGGGGGCACTAGCACAGATACGCAGTATTTT CASGGTSTDTQYF . TRBV5-1 few TRBJ2-3
TGCGCCAGCAGCCAAGCCCCAATTAGTGAAAAACTGTTTTTT CASSQAPISEKLFF . TRBV4-1 . TRBJ1-4
TGTGCCAGCAGTCGGGGGGGCGGGGGGATCCAAGAGACCCAGTACTTC CASSRGGGGIQETQYF TRBD2 TRBV27 . TRBJ2-5
TGTGCCAGCAGTTTATCCGAACACCACAGGGAGAACACTGAAGCTTTCTTT CASSLSEHHRENTEAFF . TRBV27 once TRBJ1-1
TGTGCCAGCAGCCAAGCTGACCGGGCTGAAGCTTTCTTT CASSQADRAEAFF . TRBV4-2 . TRBJ1-1
TGTGCCAGTAGTATGGACAGATCTAACTATGGCTACACCTTC CASSMDRSNYGYTF . TRBV19 . TRBJ1-2
TGTGCCAGCAGCTCCAGACAGGGGAGGCACGAAAAACTGTTTTTT CASSSRQGRHEKLFF TRBD1 TRBV13 . TRBJ1-4
TGTGCCAGCAGCCTTGGGACTAGCGGGGGGGCCAAGACCTACGAGCAGTACTTC CASSLGTSGGAKTYEQYF TRBD2 TRBV3-1/TRBV3-2 once TRBJ2-7
TGTGCCAGCAGCGCGACAGTGAACACTGAAGCTTTCTTT CASSATVNTEAFF . TRBV5-6 . TRBJ1-1